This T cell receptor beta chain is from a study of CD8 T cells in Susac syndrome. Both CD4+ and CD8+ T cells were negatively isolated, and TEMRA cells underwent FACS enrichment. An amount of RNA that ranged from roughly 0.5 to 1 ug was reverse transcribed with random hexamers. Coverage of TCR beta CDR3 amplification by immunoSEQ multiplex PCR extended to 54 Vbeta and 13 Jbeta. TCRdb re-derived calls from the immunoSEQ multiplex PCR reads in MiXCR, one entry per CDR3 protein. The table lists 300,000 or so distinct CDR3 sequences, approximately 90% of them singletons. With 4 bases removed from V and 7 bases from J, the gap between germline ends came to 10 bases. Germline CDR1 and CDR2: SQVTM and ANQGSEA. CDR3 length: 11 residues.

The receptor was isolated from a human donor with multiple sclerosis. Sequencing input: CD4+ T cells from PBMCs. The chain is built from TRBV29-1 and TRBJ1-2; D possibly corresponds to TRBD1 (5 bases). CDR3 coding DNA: TGCAGCGTTGCCAGGGCGGGTGGCTACACCTTC. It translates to CSVARAGGYTF.